One and the same sample provided the 30 T cell receptor beta chains below, sequenced in a study of control samples from healthy donors and cancer patients. Using immunoSEQ multiplex PCR, the repertoire was profiled, and TCRdb retains in-frame clones only, with some absent. The sample has under 200,000 clones; about 94% are singletons. Sequences were obtained from blood. The receptors here all came from a woman aged 60 to 75 in good health.

The rearrangement links TRBV5-4 to TRBJ2-7, with D perhaps matching TRBD1 (5 bases). V was cut by 4 bases and J by 7 bases, with 21 bases left in between. This CDR3 has 15 residues. Germline V gene lookup returns CDR1 SGHNT and CDR2 YYREEE (reference sequence). The CDR3 is CASSQVYGAAGEQYF. DNA for the CDR3: TGTGCCAGCAGCCAAGTCTATGGGGCCGCCGGGGAGCAGTACTTC.

This chain links TRBV7-2 with TRBJ2-2, with D tentatively TRBD1 or TRBD2 (5 bases each). V lost 3 bases, J lost 6 bases, and 11 bases lay in between. The CDR3 is 14 amino acids. CDR1 and CDR2 (germline): SGHTA, FQGNSA. The CDR3 sequence: CASSFRGASGELFF. CDR3 DNA sequence: TGTGCCAGCAGCTTTCGAGGGGCGTCCGGGGAGCTGTTTTTT.

This chain uses TRBV2 with TRBJ2-1; D not resolved. V gave up 7 bases and J gave up 7 bases, with 20 bases separating them. Germline V gene sequence: CDR1 SNHLY, CDR2 FYNNEI. The CDR3 is made up of 15 amino acids. CDR3 nucleotides: TGTGCCAGCACGATCGACCACCGACAAAGAAATGAGCAGTTCTTC. Translating gives CASTIDHRQRNEQFF.

V is TRBV9 and J is TRBJ1-1; tentative D call: TRBD1 (5 bases). Deletions cut 1 base from V and 5 bases from J, with 15 bases between. Germline CDR1 SGDLS, CDR2 YYNGEE. The CDR3 has 15 residues. CDR3 amino acids: CASSVTGTAGTEAFF. CDR3 nucleotides: TGTGCCAGCAGCGTAACCGGGACGGCGGGAACTGAAGCTTTCTTT.

For the CDR3, the DNA is TGCGCCAGCAGCTCAGTGGGGGGGAACTCTGGAAACACCATATATTTT. Its translation is CASSSVGGNSGNTIYF. The rearrangement links TRBV5-1 to TRBJ1-3, with D possibly being TRBD1 (5 bases). V was cut by 3 bases and J by 0 bases, with 13 bases left in between. Germline CDR1 reads SGHRS; CDR2 reads YFSETQ. The CDR3 totals 16 residues. The complete variable domain, with remaining parts taken from reference TRBV5-1 and TRBJ1-3, reads KAGVTQTPRYLIKTRGQQVTLSCSPISGHRSVSWYQQTPGQGLQFLFEYFSETQRNKGNFPGRFSGRQFSNSRSEMNVSTLELGDSALYLCASSSVGGNSGNTIYFGEGSWLTVV.

The chain joins TRBV7-9 to TRBJ1-1; 8 bases are a match to TRBD1. The V gene's germline CDR1 is SEHNR and CDR2 FQNEAQ (reference sequence). This CDR3 region has 15 residues. V was pared by 1 base and J by 4 bases, with 5 bases of the junction left unmatched. CDR3 region: CASSLGDRGFTEAFF. CDR3 bases: TGTGCCAGCAGCTTAGGAGACAGGGGTTTCACTGAAGCTTTCTTT.

The CDR3 loop reads CASSYTGTTNEKLFF. The CDR3 region has the DNA TGCGCCAGCAGCTATACAGGGACGACGAATGAAAAACTGTTTTTT. V is TRBV5-1 and J is TRBJ1-4, with D possibly TRBD1 on 6 matching bases. Germline assignment: CDR1 SGHRS and CDR2 YFSETQ. CDR3 length: 15 amino acids. V gave up 3 bases and J gave up 5 bases, with 14 bases separating them.

This CDR3 reads CASSLVKTYTDTQYF. CDR3 DNA: TGTGCCAGCAGTTTAGTCAAGACTTACACAGATACGCAGTATTTT. The chain joins TRBV28 to TRBJ2-3; the D is unclear. Germline lookup yields CDR1 MDHEN and CDR2 SYDVKM. Trimming took off 2 bases at V and 2 bases at J, with 11 bases between the two ends. There are 15 residues in the CDR3.

This clone was detected only once. This rearrangement joins TRBV12-5 to TRBJ1-5, with D unclear. The CDR3 has 12 residues. V was clipped by 4 bases and J by 12 bases, with 13 bases between them. The germline V gene has CDR1 LGHNT and CDR2 FRNRAP. CDR3 DNA sequence: TGTGCTAGTGGTTCGCACCTCGGGAACCAGCATTTT. Its protein product is CASGSHLGNQHF.

The chain links TRBV4-3 to TRBJ2-7; 8 bases are a match to TRBD2. V lost 2 bases and J lost 7; bases outside the gene matches: 7. CDR1 is LGHNA, CDR2 YSLEER, per germline. There are 14 residues in the CDR3. The CDR3 bases are TGCGCCAGCAGCCAACACGGGACTAGTGGTGAGCAGTACTTC. Protein sequence: CASSQHGTSGEQYF.

The chain joins TRBV7-2 to TRBJ1-5; D remains unclear. Germline values: CDR1 SGHTA, CDR2 FQGNSA. This CDR3 contains 15 residues. Trimming pared 2 bases from V and 1 base from J, leaving 9 bases between. CDR3 region: CASSLNLGSNQPQHF. The CDR3 nucleotides are TGTGCCAGCAGCTTAAATTTGGGGAGCAATCAGCCCCAGCATTTT.

The CDR3 here is CASSIDGGPSEQFF. The DNA for the CDR3 is TGTGCCAGTAGTATCGACGGGGGTCCGAGTGAGCAGTTCTTC. J is TRBJ2-1 and V is TRBV19, with D possibly being TRBD2 (6 bases). Germline lookup yields CDR1 LNHDA and CDR2 SQIVND (reference sequence). This CDR3 has 14 residues. V was shortened by 3 bases and J by 9 bases, with 15 bases between the two germline ends.

The V call is TRBV19, the J call TRBJ2-3; TRBD1 aligns across 7 bases. The CDR3 has 14 residues. V dropped 8 bases and J dropped 3; count of bases not matched to a gene: 8. Germline V gives CDR1 LNHDA, CDR2 SQIVND (reference sequence). In DNA form, the CDR3 reads TGTGCCAGTCGATTGAGGGGGCGGACAGATACGCAGTATTTT. Protein product: CASRLRGRTDTQYF. The full variable domain, completed using reference TRBV19 and TRBJ2-3, is DGGITQSPKYLFRKEGQNVTLSCEQNLNHDAMYWYRQDPGQGLRLIYYSQIVNDFQKGDIAEGYSVSREKKESFPLTVTSAQKNPTAFYLCASRLRGRTDTQYFGPGTRLTVL.

The rearrangement joins TRBV19 to TRBJ1-6; no reliable D call. The CDR3 runs to 15 residues. Germline V gives CDR1 LNHDA, CDR2 SQIVND (reference sequence). The V gene lost 5 bases and the J gene lost 8 bases, with 16 bases spanning the gap. CDR3 in DNA: TGTGCCAGTAGTCCGGGCCTTACCCCTCATTCACCCCTCCACTTT. It is translated as CASSPGLTPHSPLHF.

CDR3 DNA: TGTGCCAGCAGCTTAGGGGTGAGTTCAGTCCCTGAAGCTTTCTTT. Residues: CASSLGVSSVPEAFF. The rearrangement links TRBV7-9 to TRBJ1-1, with D uncertain. Deletions cut 1 base from V and 6 bases from J, with 15 bases between. The CDR3 has 15 amino acids. CDR1 is SEHNR and CDR2 is FQNEAQ in the germline V gene (reference sequence).

The rearrangement links TRBV15 to TRBJ2-1; TRBD1 matches 7 bases. CDR1 and CDR2 (germline): LNHNV, YYDKDF (reference sequence). The ends lost 2 bases at V and 2 bases at J; junction bases unmatched: 9. This CDR3 has 17 residues. The CDR3 bases are TGTGCCACCAGCAGAACACAGGGGACCATCGCCTACAATGAGCAGTTCTTC. It encodes CATSRTQGTIAYNEQFF. The full variable domain, with the rest looked up from reference TRBV15 and TRBJ2-1, is DAMVIQNPRYQVTQFGKPVTLSCSQTLNHNVMYWYQQKSSQAPKLLFHYYDKDFNNEADTPDNFQSRRPNTSFCFLDIRSPGLGDTAMYLCATSRTQGTIAYNEQFFGPGTRLTVL.

V gene TRBV20-1 combines with J gene TRBJ2-1; 9 nucleotides line up with TRBD2. The CDR3 extends over 16 amino acids. Germline V gene lookup returns CDR1 DFQATT and CDR2 SNEGSKA (reference sequence). With V trimmed by 3 bases and J by 1 base, 7 bases remained unmatched. This chain's CDR3 is CSASWRGGRSYNEQFF. The CDR3 coding sequence is TGCAGTGCTAGTTGGCGGGGGGGCCGATCCTACAATGAGCAGTTCTTC.

The chain carries TRBV7-2 and TRBJ1-2; D is possibly TRBD1 (6 bases). V gave up 1 base and J gave up 8 bases, with 17 bases separating them. In germline, CDR1 is SGHTA, CDR2 FQGNSA. This CDR3 comprises 15 residues. The chain's CDR3 is CASSLVQGRFSGYTF. The CDR3 nucleotides are TGTGCCAGCAGCTTAGTTCAGGGGCGGTTTTCGGGCTACACCTTC.

The chain has TRBV11-2 and TRBJ1-1; 9 bases fit TRBD1. This CDR3 spans 12 amino acids. J was trimmed by 10 bases and V by 1 base; bases with no gene match: 1. The germline V gene encodes CDR1 SGHAT and CDR2 FQNNGV. As DNA, the CDR3 is TGTGCCAGCAGCTTAGCGACAGGGGGAGCTTTCTTT. This codes for CASSLATGGAFF.

The rearrangement uses TRBV5-1 and TRBJ2-7; 9 nucleotides line up with TRBD1. Looked up from germline, CDR1 is SGHRS and CDR2 is YFSETQ. CDR3 length: 15 residues. V gave up 4 bases and J gave up 2 bases; unmatched junction bases: 7. In nucleotides, the CDR3 is TGCGCCAGCAGCGCTAAGACAGGGGGTCCCTACGAGCAGTACTTC. Amino acids: CASSAKTGGPYEQYF.

The chain employs TRBV5-4 and TRBJ2-3; 7 positions agree with TRBD1. With V trimmed by 3 bases and J by 4 bases, 5 bases remained unmatched. The CDR3 covers 14 residues. The germline CDR1 and CDR2 sequences are SGHNT and YYREEE (reference sequence). The DNA for the CDR3 is TGTGCCAGCAGCTCCAGACAGGGATCAGATACGCAGTATTTT. It specifies CASSSRQGSDTQYF.

The genes are TRBV5-1 and TRBJ1-1, with D perhaps TRBD1 (5 bases). Germline V gene data show CDR1 as SGHRS and CDR2 as YFSETQ. The CDR3 has 13 amino acids. The ends were cut back, 6 bases at V and 1 base at J, with 10 bases in the middle. The CDR3 DNA is TGCGCCAGCAAGATCCAGGGGAACACTGAAGCTTTCTTT. Amino acid sequence: CASKIQGNTEAFF.

The J gene is TRBJ1-1, the V gene TRBV5-1; D might be TRBD1 (5 bases). CDR1 SGHRS and CDR2 YFSETQ come from the germline V gene. CDR3 length: 15 residues. V was shortened by 3 bases and J by 5 bases, with 17 bases between the two germline ends. As DNA, the CDR3 is TGCGCCAGCAGCTGGGGGGATGACACCTGGACTGAAGCTTTCTTT. The encoded protein is CASSWGDDTWTEAFF.

The chain employs TRBV14 and TRBJ1-2, with 7 bases matching TRBD1. V shed 1 base, J shed 4 bases, and the junction held 3 bases outside the gene matches. The CDR3 is made up of 14 amino acids. Germline CDR1 SGHDN, CDR2 FVKESK. This CDR3 is CASSQGQGFYGYTF. For the CDR3, the DNA is TGTGCCAGCAGCCAAGGACAGGGCTTCTATGGCTACACCTTC.

The chain employs TRBV18 and TRBJ1-4; D ambiguous. Per the germline V gene, CDR1 is KGHSH and CDR2 is LQKENI. Trimming removed 3 bases at V and 5 bases at J, with 10 bases between. This CDR3 has 14 amino acids. The CDR3 region has the DNA TGTGCCAGCTCACCCTGGACTGTAAATGAAAAACTGTTTTTT. Its translation: CASSPWTVNEKLFF.

The rearrangement uses TRBV19 and TRBJ1-1, with 11 bases fitting TRBD1. Trimming removed 6 bases from V and 4 bases from J; junction bases left unmatched: 10. This CDR3 contains 16 residues. Germline values: CDR1 LNHDA, CDR2 SQIVND (reference sequence). CDR3 DNA: TGTGCCAGTAGAACCGGGACAGGGGGGAGGATCACTGAAGCTTTCTTT. This translates into CASRTGTGGRITEAFF. Full variable domain (remainder filled in from reference TRBV19 and TRBJ1-1): DGGITQSPKYLFRKEGQNVTLSCEQNLNHDAMYWYRQDPGQGLRLIYYSQIVNDFQKGDIAEGYSVSREKKESFPLTVTSAQKNPTAFYLCASRTGTGGRITEAFFGQGTRLTVV.

The chain carries TRBV6-5 and TRBJ1-2; D possibly corresponds to TRBD1 (5 bases). Germline V lookup: CDR1 MNHEY, CDR2 SVGAGI. V lost 7 bases and J 4 bases, leaving 13 bases between the germline ends. This CDR3 comprises 13 residues. CDR3 loop: CASTQGSGYGYTF. For the CDR3, the DNA is TGTGCCAGCACTCAGGGTTCCGGCTATGGCTACACCTTC.

In its sample, this clone was seen once. The chain recombines TRBV30 with TRBJ1-5; 9 nucleotides align to TRBD1. This CDR3 has 13 amino acids. V lost 4 bases to trimming and J lost 4 bases; unmatched junction nucleotides: 2. Per germline, CDR1 GTSNPN and CDR2 SVGIG (reference sequence). The CDR3 nucleotides read TGTGCCTGGACCGGACAGGGGAATCAGCCCCAGCATTTT. Translated, it gives CAWTGQGNQPQHF. Filled out from reference TRBV30 and TRBJ1-5, the complete variable domain reads SQTIHQWPATLVQPVGSPLSLECTVEGTSNPNLYWYRQAAGRGLQLLFYSVGIGQISSEVPQNLSASRPQDRQFILSSKKLLLSDSGFYLCAWTGQGNQPQHFGDGTRLSIL.

The table lists this clone with a count of one. The chain links TRBV18 to TRBJ2-1; the D gene is possibly TRBD2 (6 bases). V gave up 3 bases and J gave up 4 bases, with 16 bases separating them. The CDR3 spans 16 residues. Germline assignment: CDR1 KGHSH and CDR2 LQKENI. The CDR3 loop is CASSPTGLARYNEQFF. As DNA, the CDR3 is TGTGCCAGCTCACCGACTGGGCTAGCGCGATACAATGAGCAGTTCTTC.

The CDR3 loop is CASSLGTVNEQFF. The CDR3, as DNA: TGTGCCAGCAGCTTGGGGACGGTCAATGAGCAGTTCTTC. V gene TRBV5-6 combines with J gene TRBJ2-1; D is undetermined. Germline-derived CDR1 and CDR2 are SGHDT and YYEEEE. This CDR3 is built from 13 residues. The V end lost 0 bases, the J end lost 6 bases, and 7 bases lay between the germline ends.